The clone carrying this T cell receptor (beta chain) appeared once. This CDR3 contains 13 residues. Germline CDR1 MNHNY, CDR2 SVGAGI (reference sequence). The V and J ends lost 2 bases and 8 bases respectively, with 12 bases between them. The data originate from a study of OX40 agonist ivuxolimab in advanced cancers. Looking at the study overall: Patients took ivuxolimab, an agonistic anti-OX40 (CD134) antibody. A diagnosis of hepatocellular carcinoma, melanoma, renal cell or head and neck cancer was present in dose-escalation patients.

The method was immunoSEQ multiplex PCR; TCRdb's version includes in-frame clones alone and lacks a portion of them. Among 70,000 or so clones, roughly 80% were seen once, and the ten largest hold 0.9% to 1.2%. The sequencing used CD4+ or CD8+ T cells sorted from blood, collected in a trial of the OX40 agonist ivuxolimab. The receptor was isolated from an adult with an advanced solid tumor such as melanoma, head and neck, liver or kidney cancer. The chain joins TRBV6-6 to TRBJ1-2; TRBD1 might be the D (6 bases). CDR3 coding DNA: TGTGCCAGCAGTTACGCAGGGGTTGGCGGCTACACCTTC. Translated: CASSYAGVGGYTF.